The 26 T cell receptor beta chains reported below all come from one sample, sequenced in a study of molecular identifiers for immune sequencing clone quantification (dated by TCRdb to 2016 to 2018). Libraries were made using PCR. The instrument was a NextSeq 500. TCRdb trimmed the raw reads at Q25, called clones with MiXCR and kept productive beta chains. Every distinct CDR3 protein forms one entry, paired with its most common genes and DNA. The sample table holds roughly 630,000 distinct CDR3 sequences, of which roughly 27% were seen once. The top ten hold around 0.78% of the sample. Sequenced input: naive CD8+ T cells from blood, with Jurkat cell RNA spiked in. This sample's cell subset or site label indicates: FACS-sorted CD8+CD4-CCR7+CD45RA+ naive T cells. These receptors all come from a human donor in good health. Some libraries in this study had Jurkat cell RNA spiked in.

The chain uses TRBV7-2 and TRBJ1-1; the D gene is possibly TRBD1 (5 bases). CDR3 length equals 12 residues. The germline V gene encodes CDR1 SGHTA and CDR2 FQGNSA. The germline V and J ends were trimmed by 11 bases and 1 base, with 11 bases remaining between them. The CDR3 bases are TGTGCCGGACAACAGTCGAACACTGAAGCTTTCTTT. Its protein is CAGQQSNTEAFF.

This clonotype turned up a few times. CDR3 DNA sequence: TGTGCCAGCAGCGAAGTCCCTTCGTGGGACAGGGGGGAGACCCAGTACTTC. This gives the protein CASSEVPSWDRGETQYF. This rearrangement joins TRBV7-9 to TRBJ2-5, with 11 bases fitting TRBD1. V lost 5 bases to trimming and J lost 5 bases; unmatched junction nucleotides: 13. The CDR3 runs 17 residues. CDR1 is SEHNR, CDR2 FQNEAQ, per germline (reference sequence).

This clonotype was detected only a few times. The chain combines TRBV7-9 with TRBJ2-1; D ambiguous. CDR1 and CDR2 (germline): SEHNR, FQNEAQ (reference sequence). V lost 1 base and J lost 1, with 8 bases in between. CDR3 length: 15 amino acids. The DNA of the CDR3 is TGTGCCAGCAGCTTAGACAGCAAGTCCTACAATGAGCAGTTCTTC. Protein product: CASSLDSKSYNEQFF.

V gene TRBV24-1 combines with J gene TRBJ2-3, with 9 nucleotides matching TRBD1. V lost 9 bases to trimming and J lost 4 bases; unmatched junction nucleotides: 4. The length of the CDR3 is 13 residues. CDR1 and CDR2 (germline): KGHDR, SFDVKD. In DNA, the CDR3 is TGTGCCACCGACAGGGGGGATGCAGATACGCAGTATTTT. It specifies CATDRGDADTQYF.

V gene TRBV11-2 combines with J gene TRBJ2-5; D not resolved. V lost 0 bases, J lost 7 bases, and 6 bases lay in between. Germline-derived CDR1 and CDR2 are SGHAT and FQNNGV. This CDR3 spans 12 amino acids. The CDR3 here is CASSLDGRTQYF. CDR3 bases: TGTGCCAGCAGCTTAGACGGTCGGACCCAGTACTTC.

This clonotype was picked up a small number of times. The chain uses TRBV5-1 and TRBJ2-3; the D gene could be TRBD1 or TRBD2 (5 bases each). The V end lost 3 bases, the J end lost 1 base, and 9 bases lay between the germline ends. The CDR3 has 14 residues. Looked up from germline, CDR1 is SGHRS and CDR2 is YFSETQ. DNA for the CDR3: TGCGCCAGCAGCTGGGGGTCCGGCACAGATACGCAGTATTTT. Translating it yields CASSWGSGTDTQYF.

The chain has TRBV7-6 and TRBJ2-1, with D uncertain. V lost 5 bases and J lost 5, with 16 bases in between. The germline gives CDR1 SGHVS, CDR2 FNYEAQ. The CDR3 is made up of 15 amino acids. CDR3 in DNA: TGTGCCAGCAGCCGGACCATGGTCAAAGACAATGAGCAGTTCTTC. Protein product: CASSRTMVKDNEQFF.

This clonotype was recorded a few times. The J gene is TRBJ2-2, the V gene TRBV4-1, with D possibly matching TRBD1 (6 bases). Trimming left V 2 bases short and J 3 bases short, with 10 bases between. The V gene's germline CDR1 is MGHRA and CDR2 YSYEKL. This CDR3 has 15 residues. CDR3 in amino acids: CASSQQTGDTGELFF. The CDR3 coding sequence is TGCGCCAGCAGCCAACAGACAGGAGACACCGGGGAGCTGTTTTTT.

This clonotype was seen only a few times. The chain has TRBV6-6 and TRBJ2-7; 8 bases fit TRBD1. V gave up 6 bases and J gave up 2 bases; unmatched junction bases: 9. The CDR3 extends over 15 amino acids. The V gene's germline CDR1 is MNHNY and CDR2 SVGAGI (reference sequence). This chain's CDR3 is CASSQPGGAPYEQYF. CDR3 sequence (DNA): TGTGCCAGCAGCCAACCAGGGGGCGCCCCCTACGAGCAGTACTTC.

This clonotype occurred a few times. The J gene is TRBJ1-2, the V gene TRBV27; D uncertain. The V end was cut by 3 bases, the J end by 2 bases, with 10 bases between. The CDR3 is 14 amino acids. Germline-derived CDR1 and CDR2 are MNHEY and SMNVEV (reference sequence). In DNA form, the CDR3 reads TGTGCCAGCAGTTTTGTGGGGAACAACTATGGCTACACCTTC. This codes for CASSFVGNNYGYTF.

There are many counts of this clonotype. V and J are TRBV12-3 or TRBV12-4 and TRBJ2-3; D not resolved. The CDR3 is 14 amino acids. Trimming pared 7 bases from V and 2 bases from J, leaving 13 bases between. The CDR3 loop is CASKKGAATDTQYF. The CDR3 DNA reads as TGTGCCAGCAAGAAGGGCGCAGCCACAGATACGCAGTATTTT.

This clonotype was counted ten times or more. The V gene is TRBV4-1, the J gene TRBJ1-1; TRBD1 aligns across 7 bases. This CDR3 is built from 15 residues. The ends lost 0 bases at V and 5 bases at J; junction bases unmatched: 6. Germline V CDR1 and CDR2: MGHRA, YSYEKL. This CDR3 reads CASSQERQGGTEAFF. The CDR3 DNA reads as TGCGCCAGCAGCCAAGAACGACAGGGTGGTACTGAAGCTTTCTTT.

The sample holds many counts of this clonotype. V gene TRBV4-1 combines with J gene TRBJ2-7, with 8 bases fitting TRBD1. This CDR3 is built from 14 residues. Germline values: CDR1 MGHRA, CDR2 YSYEKL. With 0 bases clipped from V and 4 bases from J, the junction kept 2 bases outside the gene matches. CDR3 protein: CASSQEQGAYEQYF. In nucleotides, the CDR3 is TGCGCCAGCAGCCAAGAGCAGGGGGCTTACGAGCAGTACTTC.

In its sample, this clonotype was seen a few times. J is TRBJ1-2 and V is TRBV3-1; TRBD1 matches 9 bases. CDR3 length equals 16 residues. The trim removed 0 bases at V and 3 bases at J, leaving 5 bases unmatched. Germline lookup yields CDR1 LGHDT and CDR2 YNNKEL (reference sequence). For the CDR3, the DNA is TGTGCCAGCAGCCAAGATCGAACAGGGGGCGACTATGGCTACACCTTC. It is translated as CASSQDRTGGDYGYTF.

The chain recombines TRBV20-1 with TRBJ2-7; D ambiguous. Germline V gene data show CDR1 as DFQATT and CDR2 as SNEGSKA (reference sequence). The CDR3 consists of 16 residues. V was trimmed by 5 bases and J by 0 bases, leaving 20 bases between them. The CDR3 region has the DNA TGCAGTGCTTTTCCCCGTAAGGGCGAAAGCTCCTACGAGCAGTACTTC. Its translation is CSAFPRKGESSYEQYF.

This chain links TRBV19 with TRBJ2-7; no reliable D call. Germline values: CDR1 LNHDA, CDR2 SQIVND (reference sequence). The CDR3 contains 13 residues. Trimming left V 9 bases short and J 2 bases short, with 14 bases between. The CDR3 DNA sequence: TGTGCCAGCGCCTGGGCCGCAGCCTACGAGCAGTACTTC. Its protein product is CASAWAAAYEQYF. Using reference TRBV19 and TRBJ2-7 for the parts outside the CDR3, the full variable domain is DGGITQSPKYLFRKEGQNVTLSCEQNLNHDAMYWYRQDPGQGLRLIYYSQIVNDFQKGDIAEGYSVSREKKESFPLTVTSAQKNPTAFYLCASAWAAAYEQYFGPGTRLTVT.

This clonotype occurred a few times. V is TRBV6-5 and J is TRBJ2-1; 7 bases align to TRBD2. The CDR3 is 18 residues long. V was clipped by 1 base and J by 1 base; unmatched bases: 10. Germline values: CDR1 MNHEY, CDR2 SVGAGI. DNA for the CDR3: TGTGCCAGCAGTTACTTTGGAGGAGGACTAGTTTCCTACAATGAGCAGTTCTTC. Translating gives CASSYFGGGLVSYNEQFF.

This clonotype has a count of ten or more. The rearrangement links TRBV3-1 to TRBJ1-4; tentative D call: TRBD1 (5 bases). Trimming removed 3 bases from V and 6 bases from J, with 17 bases in between. This CDR3 has 16 amino acids. Germline CDR1 LGHDT, CDR2 YNNKEL (reference sequence). The CDR3 DNA follows: TGTGCCAGCAGCCAGGGGACGCCGATCCGGGATGAAAAACTGTTTTTT. Protein: CASSQGTPIRDEKLFF.

About this clonotype itself: The conserved closing phenylalanine or tryptophan is absent in this CDR3, likely reflecting a read error. The rearrangement uses TRBV6-2 or TRBV6-3 and TRBJ2-7, with 9 bases fitting TRBD2. The germline V gene has CDR1 MNHEY and CDR2 SVGEGT. Trimming at V came to 4 bases and at J to 2 bases, leaving 6 bases not matched to a gene. This CDR3 has 15 residues. Here the CDR3 DNA reads TGTGCCAGCAGTTCCTTTAGCGGGGGCACCTACGAGCAGTACCTC. Its protein is CASSSFSGGTYEQYL.

This clonotype was seen many times. This chain joins TRBV29-1 and TRBJ1-1; a weak D match, TRBD1 (5 bases). V dropped 5 bases and J dropped 2 bases, with 18 bases sitting between them. This CDR3 region has 15 residues. Germline V gives CDR1 SQVTM, CDR2 ANQGSEA. The CDR3 coding sequence is TGCAGCGTTTGGGGGGGGGGAATACTCAACACTGAAGCTTTCTTT. This gives the protein CSVWGGGILNTEAFF.

This clonotype has a handful of counts. J is TRBJ2-7 and V is TRBV12-3 or TRBV12-4; D assignment may be TRBD1 or TRBD2 (5 bases each). CDR3 size: 12 residues. V was shortened by 4 bases and J by 4 bases, with 8 bases between the two germline ends. Here the CDR3 DNA reads TGTGCCAGCAGTTGGGGGTTTTACGAGCAGTACTTC. Its translation: CASSWGFYEQYF.

This clonotype has only one observation. The CDR3 does not close with the conserved phenylalanine or tryptophan, likely indicating a read error. J is TRBJ2-5 and V is TRBV20-1; D is unclear. The CDR3 length is 13 residues. The germline V and J ends were trimmed by 4 bases and 5 bases, with 14 bases remaining between them. Germline V gene sequence: CDR1 DFQATT, CDR2 SNEGSKA (reference sequence). The DNA of the CDR3 is TGCAGTGCTACTCCTAGGTTGGAGGAGACCCAGTACCTC. It specifies CSATPRLEETQYL.

As regards this clonotype: A much larger clone lies one base from this, so it may be a read error. The J gene is TRBJ2-7, the V gene TRBV20-1; a possible D gene is TRBD2 (6 bases). The CDR3 loop spans 13 amino acids. Germline CDR1 DFQATT, CDR2 SNEGSKA (reference sequence). The CDR3 nucleotides read TGCAGTGCTAGACAGGGACTGCACTACGGGCAGTACTTC. This codes for CSARQGLHYGQYF.

This clonotype appeared a few times. The chain joins TRBV30 to TRBJ2-3; D tentatively fits TRBD1 or TRBD2 (6 bases each). CDR3 size: 15 residues. V gave up 0 bases and J gave up 1 base, with 11 bases separating them. Germline V gene sequence: CDR1 GTSNPN, CDR2 SVGIG (reference sequence). The CDR3 loop reads CAWSVLGGRTDTQYF. The CDR3 DNA reads TGTGCCTGGAGTGTACTAGGGGGGCGCACAGATACGCAGTATTTT.

This sequence joins TRBV5-6 and TRBJ1-5; D is unclear. The CDR3 contains 16 residues. V dropped 0 bases and J dropped 2 bases, with 12 bases sitting between them. CDR1 SGHDT and CDR2 YYEEEE come from the germline V gene. CDR3 amino acids: CASSLGSGRGNQPQHF. The CDR3 nucleotides are TGTGCCAGCAGCTTGGGGTCAGGCCGTGGCAATCAGCCCCAGCATTTT.

At least ten counts were recorded for this clonotype. The rearrangement links TRBV27 to TRBJ2-7; D remains ambiguous. The V gene lost 2 bases and the J gene lost 5 bases, with 10 bases spanning the gap. CDR3 length: 13 amino acids. Germline V gene sequence: CDR1 MNHEY, CDR2 SMNVEV (reference sequence). CDR3 nucleotides: TGTGCCAGCAGTTTACAGGTAGGGCACGAGCAGTACTTC. Amino acids: CASSLQVGHEQYF.